These T cell receptor beta chains were read from a single sample in a study of blood T cell repertoires in COVID-19. The method was immunoSEQ multiplex PCR; TCRdb's version includes in-frame clones alone and lacks a portion of them. The sample lists hundreds of thousands of clones; 88% were seen once. Source material: peripheral blood. These receptors were collected from a woman aged 25 to 45 with COVID-19, enrolled during active disease. Each CDR3 is given with its conserved first and last residue. The D gene is left open where the match is weak. Rows give clone size only sometimes, using once, few, many, or a class for an expanded clone.

v_call	d_call	clone_size	j_call	cdr3_aa	cdr3_nt
TRBV11-2	.	.	TRBJ2-7	CASSLVDSSYEQYF	TGTGCCAGCAGCTTAGTTGACAGTTCCTACGAGCAGTACTTC
TRBV5-1	TRBD1	once	TRBJ1-5	CASSLTGENQPQHF	TGCGCCAGCAGCTTAACAGGGGAAAATCAGCCCCAGCATTTT
TRBV6-5	TRBD2	.	TRBJ2-7	CATTHPGGGQKQYF	TGTGCCACCACACATCCCGGGGGGGGGCAAAAGCAGTACTTC
TRBV6-6	TRBD2	.	TRBJ2-7	CASSYPTSGSYEQYF	TGTGCCAGCAGTTACCCAACTAGCGGGAGCTACGAGCAGTACTTC
TRBV5-1	.	.	TRBJ2-7	CASSLDRSTYEQYF	TGCGCCAGCAGCTTGGACAGGTCCACCTACGAGCAGTACTTC
TRBV9	.	.	TRBJ2-3	CASSVGLVRPDTQYF	TGTGCCAGCAGCGTAGGACTCGTACGGCCAGATACGCAGTATTTT
TRBV10-1	TRBD1	.	TRBJ2-7	CASSEGGLGVYEQYF	TGCGCCAGCAGTGAAGGGGGCTTGGGGGTCTACGAGCAGTACTTC
TRBV29-1	TRBD1	.	TRBJ1-1	CSVVGGHDTEAFF	TGCAGCGTTGTAGGGGGCCACGACACTGAAGCTTTCTTT
TRBV6-1	.	.	TRBJ2-2	CASSEGGNTGELFF	TGTGCCAGCAGTGAAGGCGGGAACACCGGGGAGCTGTTTTTT
TRBV9	.	.	TRBJ2-3	CASSVEGGSPDTQYF	TGTGCCAGCAGCGTAGAGGGAGGTTCACCAGATACGCAGTATTTT
TRBV18	TRBD2	.	TRBJ2-3	CASSPLTSGSTDTQYF	TGTGCCAGCTCACCTCTGACTAGCGGGAGCACAGATACGCAGTATTTT
TRBV7-7	TRBD2	.	TRBJ2-2	CASSFFAGDTGELFF	TGTGCTAGCAGCTTCTTCGCGGGAGACACCGGGGAGCTGTTTTTT
TRBV28	TRBD1	.	TRBJ2-5	CASSLSGTGRTQYF	TGTGCCAGCAGTCTCTCCGGGACAGGGAGGACCCAGTACTTC
TRBV28	TRBD2	.	TRBJ2-7	CASSTGASGSWQYF	TGTGCCAGCAGCACCGGGGCTAGCGGGAGCTGGCAGTACTTC
TRBV5-6	.	.	TRBJ2-3	CASSFRRGLTDTQYF	TGTGCCAGCAGCTTCAGGAGGGGCCTCACAGATACGCAGTATTTT
TRBV7-9	TRBD2	once	TRBJ2-3	CASTREGSTDTQYF	TGTGCCAGCACCCGGGAGGGGAGCACAGATACGCAGTATTTT
TRBV18	.	.	TRBJ2-7	CASSPDKSSYEQYF	TGTGCCAGCTCACCAGACAAGAGCTCCTACGAGCAGTACTTC
TRBV7-9	.	.	TRBJ1-5	CASSTGTPSNQPQHF	TGTGCCAGCAGCACCGGGACACCTAGCAATCAGCCCCAGCATTTT
TRBV10-3	TRBD2	once	TRBJ2-7	CAISDGTSGYEQYF	TGTGCCATCAGTGATGGGACTAGCGGCTACGAGCAGTACTTC
TRBV25-1	.	few	TRBJ1-1	CASSETGMNTEAFF	TGTGCCAGCAGTGAAACAGGGATGAACACTGAAGCTTTCTTT
TRBV7-9	.	.	TRBJ1-4	CASSFGHPGDEKLFF	TGTGCCAGCAGCTTCGGACACCCAGGCGATGAAAAACTGTTTTTT
TRBV4-3	TRBD2	.	TRBJ2-7	CASSEGLAGVAEQYF	TGCGCCAGCAGCGAGGGACTAGCGGGAGTCGCCGAGCAGTACTTC
TRBV24-1	.	.	TRBJ2-7	CATSDLRSGVSYEQYF	TGTGCCACCAGTGATTTGCGGTCAGGGGTCTCCTACGAGCAGTACTTC
TRBV2	.	.	TRBJ2-1	CASRRSGTLRNEQFF	TGTGCCAGCAGAAGAAGCGGGACACTTCGCAATGAGCAGTTCTTC
TRBV2	TRBD2	few	TRBJ2-1	CASSNLAGGLNEQFF	TGTGCCAGCAGTAATCTAGCGGGAGGCCTGAATGAGCAGTTCTTC
TRBV16	.	.	TRBJ2-3	CASSQSSQGIDTQYF	TGTGCCAGCAGCCAATCCTCGCAGGGCATTGATACGCAGTATTTT